Reported below is one T cell receptor beta chain. There is no known antigen for this receptor. Per-base qualities were not stored, and no clone one base away is much larger. V drops 8 bases and J drops 3 bases, leaving 7 bases in between. CDR1 SQVTM and CDR2 ANQGSEA are derived from the germline V gene. The CDR3 runs 10 amino acids, cysteine and phenylalanine included. Here the CDR3 DNA is all that survives: 30 bases in frame from base 1. Libraries were constructed by the immunoSEQ multiplex PCR assay. What TCRdb holds here is the immuneACCESS table cut down to in-frame rearrangements. Part of the clones is not present; checked against another copy, under half of the missing clones reflect an unresolved V gene, and the others are unexplained. The sample includes 100,000 or so clones, with under 95% observed a single time. Of the sample, about 0.95% falls within the top ten clones. The sample originates from a study of T cell changes during pregnancy in multiple sclerosis (dated by TCRdb to about 2019). In terms of the full investigation: In women with multiple sclerosis, the researchers looked at how the T cell repertoire shifted as pregnancy progressed.

The sample in question was peripheral blood, obtained after pregnancy. This TCR derives from a female donor with multiple sclerosis, enrolled in a pregnancy study. The rearrangement joined TRBV29-1 to TRBJ1-1, with a weak D call of TRBD1 (5 bases match). The DNA is as follows: TGCAGCTTCAGGGACACTGAAGCTTTCTTT. Its protein product is CSFRDTEAFF.